The present T cell receptor beta chain was sequenced within a study of cytomegalovirus exposure and HLA in healthy donors. Study-wide points: More clonal expansion characterized HLA-associated TCR beta chains than equally common others in a later analysis. Researchers reported in a later analysis that a missense DCLRE1C variant was tied to TCR beta V- and J-gene trimming.

Donors showed nominal health when sampled, although they likely had unrecorded immune exposures. The ends lost 0 bases at V and 3 bases at J; junction bases unmatched: 3. The CDR3 extends over 16 amino acids. Germline assignment: CDR1 LGHNA and CDR2 YSLEER. As concerns this clone: Its antigen is undetermined.

Amplification used 60 Vbeta primers and 13 Jbeta primers. As originally analysed: A later analysis tallied approximately 87 million unique TCR beta chains, around 10 million of them shared. TCRdb's table, derived via immunoSEQ multiplex PCR, lists solely in-frame clones and lacks some. V and J calls and clone size follow that table, whereas D and trimming were derived from the DNA. The sample consists of roughly 100,000 clones, roughly 70% of them appearing once. The receptor's source is a man in his forties or fifties in good health and CMV-seropositive. The sample was PBMCs. The V gene is TRBV4-3, the J gene TRBJ2-4; 9 bases line up with TRBD2. CDR3 DNA sequence: TGCGCCAGCAGCCAAGATAGCGGGAGCGTCAAAAACATTCAGTACTTC. Translated: CASSQDSGSVKNIQYF.